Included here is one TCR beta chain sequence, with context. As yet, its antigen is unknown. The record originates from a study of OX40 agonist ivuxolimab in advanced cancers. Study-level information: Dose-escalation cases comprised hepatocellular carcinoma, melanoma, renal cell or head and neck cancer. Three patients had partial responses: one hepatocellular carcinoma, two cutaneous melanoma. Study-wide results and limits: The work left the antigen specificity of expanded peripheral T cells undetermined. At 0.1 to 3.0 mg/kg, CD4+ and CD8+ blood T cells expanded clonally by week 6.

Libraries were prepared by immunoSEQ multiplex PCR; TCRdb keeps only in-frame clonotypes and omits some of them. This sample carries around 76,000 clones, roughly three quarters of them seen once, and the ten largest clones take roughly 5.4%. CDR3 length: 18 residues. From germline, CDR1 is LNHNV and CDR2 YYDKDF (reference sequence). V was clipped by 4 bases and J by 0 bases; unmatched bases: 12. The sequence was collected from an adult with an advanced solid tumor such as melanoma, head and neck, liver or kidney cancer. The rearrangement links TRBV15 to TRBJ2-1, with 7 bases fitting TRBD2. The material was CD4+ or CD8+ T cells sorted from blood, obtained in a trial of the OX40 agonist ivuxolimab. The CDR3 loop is CATSKTRPGGSSYNEQFF. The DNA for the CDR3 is TGTGCCACCAGCAAGACCCGTCCCGGGGGGAGCTCCTACAATGAGCAGTTCTTC.